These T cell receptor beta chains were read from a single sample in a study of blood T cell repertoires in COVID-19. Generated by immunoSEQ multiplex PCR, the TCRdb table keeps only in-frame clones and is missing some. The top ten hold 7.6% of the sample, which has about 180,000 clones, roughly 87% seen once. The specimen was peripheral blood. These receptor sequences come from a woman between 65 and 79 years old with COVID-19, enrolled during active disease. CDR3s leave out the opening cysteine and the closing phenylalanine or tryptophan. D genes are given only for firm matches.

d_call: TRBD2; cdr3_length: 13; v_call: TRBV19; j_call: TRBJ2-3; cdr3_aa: ASSTQGGGADTQY
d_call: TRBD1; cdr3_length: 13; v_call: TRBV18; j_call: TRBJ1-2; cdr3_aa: ASSPLKGATDGYT
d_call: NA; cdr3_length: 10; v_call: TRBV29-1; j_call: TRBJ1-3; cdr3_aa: SVDQGGNTIY
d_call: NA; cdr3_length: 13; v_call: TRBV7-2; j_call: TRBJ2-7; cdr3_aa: ASSLVTGGAYEQY
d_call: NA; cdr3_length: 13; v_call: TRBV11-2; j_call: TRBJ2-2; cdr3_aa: ASSLSDSRTGELF
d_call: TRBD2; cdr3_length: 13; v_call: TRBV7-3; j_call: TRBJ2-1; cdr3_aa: ASSLSSGMANEQF
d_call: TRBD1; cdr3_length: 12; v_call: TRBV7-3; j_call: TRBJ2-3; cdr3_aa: ASSHGDRGDTQY
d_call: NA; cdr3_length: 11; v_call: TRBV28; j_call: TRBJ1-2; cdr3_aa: ASSLSTRNGYT
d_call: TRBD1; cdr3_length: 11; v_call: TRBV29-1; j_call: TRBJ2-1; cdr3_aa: SVDGDSYNEQF
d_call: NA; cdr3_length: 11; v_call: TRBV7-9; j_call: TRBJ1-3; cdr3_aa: ASSFAEGGTIY
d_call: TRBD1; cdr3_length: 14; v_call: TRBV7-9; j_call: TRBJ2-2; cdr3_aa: ASSPTGGVGTGELF
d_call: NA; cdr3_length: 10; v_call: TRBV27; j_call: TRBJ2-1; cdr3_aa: ASSLQYNEQF
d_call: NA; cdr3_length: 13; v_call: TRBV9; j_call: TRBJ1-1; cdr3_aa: ASSASPGVQTEAF
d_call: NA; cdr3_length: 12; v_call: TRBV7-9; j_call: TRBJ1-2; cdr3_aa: ASSFLGANYGYT
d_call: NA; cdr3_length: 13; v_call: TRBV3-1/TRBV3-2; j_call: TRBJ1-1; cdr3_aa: ASSPALTGNTEAF
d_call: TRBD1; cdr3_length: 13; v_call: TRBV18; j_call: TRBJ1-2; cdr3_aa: ASSIPGTGGNGYT
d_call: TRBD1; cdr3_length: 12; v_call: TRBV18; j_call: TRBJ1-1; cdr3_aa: ASFVDRVNTEAF
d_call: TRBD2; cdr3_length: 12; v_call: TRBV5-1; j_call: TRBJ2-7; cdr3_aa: ASSLGLALYEQY
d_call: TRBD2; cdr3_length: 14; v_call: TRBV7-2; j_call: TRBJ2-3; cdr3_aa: ASSSRREGGTDTQY
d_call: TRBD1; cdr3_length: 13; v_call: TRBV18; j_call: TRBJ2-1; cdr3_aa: ASSLLRTGGNEQF
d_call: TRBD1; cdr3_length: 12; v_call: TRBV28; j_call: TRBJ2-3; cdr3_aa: ASSPTGGTDTQY
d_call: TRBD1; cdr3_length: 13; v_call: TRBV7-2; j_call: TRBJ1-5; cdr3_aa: ASSLDRAGNQPQH
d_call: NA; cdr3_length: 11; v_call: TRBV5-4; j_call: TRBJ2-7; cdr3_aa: ASSAAERGEQY
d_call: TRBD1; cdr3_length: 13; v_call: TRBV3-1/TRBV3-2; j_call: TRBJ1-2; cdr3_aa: ASSQGGGEGFGYT
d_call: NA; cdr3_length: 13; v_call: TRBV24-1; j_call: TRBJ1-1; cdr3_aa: ATSDSTGVNTEAF
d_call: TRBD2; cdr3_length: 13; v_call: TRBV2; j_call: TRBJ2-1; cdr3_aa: ASSERELAGGRSF
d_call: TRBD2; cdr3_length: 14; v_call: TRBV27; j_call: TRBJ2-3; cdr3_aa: ASSFESGRYTDTQY
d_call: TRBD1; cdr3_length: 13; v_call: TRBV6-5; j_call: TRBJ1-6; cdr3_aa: ASSYSRQGDSPLH
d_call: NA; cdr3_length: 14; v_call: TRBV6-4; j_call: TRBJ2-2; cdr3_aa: ASSSPTGIGTGELF
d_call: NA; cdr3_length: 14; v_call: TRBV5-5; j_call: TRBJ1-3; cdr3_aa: ASSLSGAGTGNTIY
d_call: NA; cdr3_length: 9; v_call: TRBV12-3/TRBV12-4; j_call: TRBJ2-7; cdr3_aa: ASSYSGEQY
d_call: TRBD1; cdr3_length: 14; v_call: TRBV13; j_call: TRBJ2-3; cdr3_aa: ASSFPLQGFTDTQY
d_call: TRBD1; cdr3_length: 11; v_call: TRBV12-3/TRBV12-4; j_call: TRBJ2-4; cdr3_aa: ASSSDRGNIQY
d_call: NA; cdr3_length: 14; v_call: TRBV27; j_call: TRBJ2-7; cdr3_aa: ASSLSGRGSSYEQY
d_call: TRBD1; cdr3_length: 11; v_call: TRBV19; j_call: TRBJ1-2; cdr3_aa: ASRDRGKNGYT
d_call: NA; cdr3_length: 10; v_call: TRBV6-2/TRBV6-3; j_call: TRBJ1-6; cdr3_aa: ASSYTGRGLH
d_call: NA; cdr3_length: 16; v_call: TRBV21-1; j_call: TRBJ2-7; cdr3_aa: ASTKWWREGLSGYEQY
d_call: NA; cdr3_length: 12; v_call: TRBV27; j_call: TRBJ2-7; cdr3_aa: ASSLGLRGYEQY
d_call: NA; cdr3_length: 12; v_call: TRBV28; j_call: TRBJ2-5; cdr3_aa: ATSTVAGSETQY
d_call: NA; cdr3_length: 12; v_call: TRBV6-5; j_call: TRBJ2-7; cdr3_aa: ASSYRDSSYEQY
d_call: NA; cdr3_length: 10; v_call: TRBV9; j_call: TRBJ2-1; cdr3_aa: ASSVGGREQF
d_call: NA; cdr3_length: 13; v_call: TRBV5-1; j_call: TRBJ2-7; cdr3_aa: ASSFGGLSSYEQY
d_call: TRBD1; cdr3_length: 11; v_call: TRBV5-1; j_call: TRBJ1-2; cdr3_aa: ASSFLGGQGYT
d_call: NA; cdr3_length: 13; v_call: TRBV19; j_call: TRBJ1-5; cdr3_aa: ASSMTRSPYQPQH
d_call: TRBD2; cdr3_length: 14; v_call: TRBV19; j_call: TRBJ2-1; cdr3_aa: ASSRLAGGPGNEQF
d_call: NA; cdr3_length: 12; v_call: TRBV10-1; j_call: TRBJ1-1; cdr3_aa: ASSERQGNTEAF
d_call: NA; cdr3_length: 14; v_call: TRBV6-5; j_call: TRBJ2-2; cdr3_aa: ASSYPGGKTTGELF
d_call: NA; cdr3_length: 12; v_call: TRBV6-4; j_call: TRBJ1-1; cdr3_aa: ASKEWGGGTEAF
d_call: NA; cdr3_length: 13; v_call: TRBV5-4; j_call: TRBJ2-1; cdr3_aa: ATQRVQSSYNEQF
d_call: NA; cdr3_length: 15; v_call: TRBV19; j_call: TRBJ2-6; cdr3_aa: ASSIRQGFSGANVLT
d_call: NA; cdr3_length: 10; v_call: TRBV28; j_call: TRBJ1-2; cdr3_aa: ASSRQLFGYT
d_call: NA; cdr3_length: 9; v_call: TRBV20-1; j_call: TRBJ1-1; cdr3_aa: SGKRGTEAF
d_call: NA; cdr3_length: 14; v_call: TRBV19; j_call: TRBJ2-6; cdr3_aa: ASSGRGGAGANVLT
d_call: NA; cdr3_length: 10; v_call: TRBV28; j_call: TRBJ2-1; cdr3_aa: ASSLRASEEF
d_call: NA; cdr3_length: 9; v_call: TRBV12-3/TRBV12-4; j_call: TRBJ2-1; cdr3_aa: ASSYRVEQF
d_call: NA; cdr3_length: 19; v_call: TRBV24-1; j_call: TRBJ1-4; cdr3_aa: ATTMNPRRSKGEKYNEKLF
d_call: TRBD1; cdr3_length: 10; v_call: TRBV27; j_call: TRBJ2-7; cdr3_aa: ASSSTGGEQY
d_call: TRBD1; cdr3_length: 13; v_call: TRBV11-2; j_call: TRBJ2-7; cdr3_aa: ASSLTGDVSNEQY
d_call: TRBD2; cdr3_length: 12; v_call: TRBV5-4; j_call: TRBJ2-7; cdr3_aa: ASSFPSGSPEQY